The rows below give T cell receptor beta chains drawn from one sample of a study of cytomegalovirus exposure and HLA in healthy donors. The assay was immunoSEQ multiplex PCR, and TCRdb's table has in-frame clones only and misses some. This sample has about 200,000 clones, with 85% to 90% found just once. Sequenced material: PBMCs. These receptor sequences come from a woman between 18 and 29 years old in good health and CMV-seronegative. Each CDR3 is given with its conserved first and last residue. D genes are given only for firm matches. Size is omitted from some rows. Given values are once, few, many or a class for expanded clones.

TRBD1	TRBV6-1	-	TRBJ1-2	CASSEGPGQFNYGYTF	TGTGCCAGCAGTGAAGGGCCGGGACAGTTTAACTATGGCTACACCTTC
-	TRBV5-4	few	TRBJ1-2	CASSWRRVLYGYTF	TGTGCCAGCAGCTGGCGTCGGGTACTCTATGGCTACACCTTC
TRBD1	TRBV29-1	once	TRBJ2-3	CSVEQTGGSTDTQYF	TGCAGCGTTGAACAGACAGGGGGAAGCACAGATACGCAGTATTTT
-	TRBV5-5	-	TRBJ1-1	CASSFSPGTEAFF	TGTGCCAGCAGCTTTTCCCCGGGGACTGAAGCTTTCTTT
-	TRBV6-5	-	TRBJ2-7	CASSYSRQGFSYEQYF	TGTGCCAGCAGTTACTCGAGGCAGGGATTCTCCTACGAGCAGTACTTC
TRBD1	TRBV10-3	once	TRBJ2-1	CATRGQGAYNEQFF	TGTGCCACCCGGGGACAGGGGGCTTACAATGAGCAGTTCTTC
-	TRBV15	-	TRBJ1-4	CATSSTLTGKNEKLFF	TGTGCCACCAGCAGTACTCTGACAGGAAAAAATGAAAAACTGTTTTTT
-	TRBV2	-	TRBJ2-2	CASTGTGELFF	TGTGCCAGCACCGGGACCGGGGAGCTGTTTTTT
TRBD1	TRBV11-2	-	TRBJ2-1	CASSRTGTGGYNEQFF	TGTGCCAGCAGCCGTACCGGGACAGGGGGATACAATGAGCAGTTCTTC
-	TRBV7-6	-	TRBJ2-3	CASSPGGGNTDTQYF	TGTGCCAGCAGCCCGGGGGGCGGGAACACAGATACGCAGTATTTT
-	TRBV30	-	TRBJ1-5	CAWSFRGPNQPQHF	TGTGCCTGGAGTTTCAGGGGCCCCAATCAGCCCCAGCATTTT
-	TRBV6-6	-	TRBJ2-1	CASSVGGTYNEQFF	TGTGCCAGCAGTGTCGGGGGAACCTACAATGAGCAGTTCTTC
TRBD1	TRBV30	-	TRBJ2-3	CAWALQGGTDTQYF	TGTGCCTGGGCCTTACAGGGGGGCACAGATACGCAGTATTTT
TRBD2	TRBV4-3	-	TRBJ2-1	CASSQVSGLAGGPTYNEQFF	TGCGCCAGCAGCCAAGTCTCCGGACTAGCGGGAGGGCCTACCTACAATGAGCAGTTCTTC
-	TRBV6-1	few	TRBJ2-2	CASTRSTTGELFF	TGTGCCAGCACCCGCAGTACCACCGGGGAGCTGTTTTTT
-	TRBV29-1	-	TRBJ2-7	CSVAWTGDEQYF	TGCAGCGTTGCTTGGACGGGGGACGAGCAGTACTTC
-	TRBV5-1	once	TRBJ2-2	CASRVLGEAGELFF	TGCGCCAGCAGGGTCCTCGGAGAAGCCGGGGAGCTGTTTTTT
TRBD1	TRBV19	-	TRBJ1-5	CASSTLTGIVDQPQHF	TGTGCCAGTAGTACCTTGACAGGGATTGTCGATCAGCCCCAGCATTTT
TRBD2	TRBV4-3	-	TRBJ2-1	CASSPGLAGSNEQFF	TGCGCCAGCAGCCCAGGACTAGCGGGAAGCAATGAGCAGTTCTTC
TRBD1	TRBV29-1	-	TRBJ2-3	CSGGQGVTDTQYF	TGCAGCGGTGGACAGGGGGTCACAGATACGCAGTATTTT
TRBD1	TRBV11-3	-	TRBJ2-7	CASSFDRDRGRYEQYF	TGTGCCAGCAGCTTCGACCGGGACAGGGGTCGCTACGAGCAGTACTTC
-	TRBV10-2	-	TRBJ2-5	CASTPGSQETQYF	TGCGCCAGCACCCCGGGGAGCCAAGAGACCCAGTACTTC
-	TRBV4-3	-	TRBJ1-3	CASSQEGGREVTIYF	TGCGCCAGCAGCCAAGAGGGGGGGCGGGAGGTCACCATATATTTT
-	TRBV6-5	few	TRBJ2-3	CASSRDSASADTQYF	TGTGCCAGCAGTCGGGATTCGGCCAGCGCAGATACGCAGTATTTT
TRBD1	TRBV19	-	TRBJ1-2	CASSREGQGRYGYTF	TGTGCCAGTAGTCGAGAGGGACAGGGTCGCTATGGCTACACCTTC
TRBD1	TRBV19	-	TRBJ2-1	CASGPGQVHNEQFF	TGTGCCAGTGGCCCGGGACAGGTCCACAATGAGCAGTTCTTC
-	TRBV28	-	TRBJ2-7	CASSLISQGYEQYF	TGTGCCAGCAGTTTAATTAGCCAGGGCTACGAGCAGTACTTC
-	TRBV11-3	-	TRBJ1-2	CASSFDSASGGYTF	TGTGCCAGCAGCTTTGACAGCGCCTCGGGTGGCTACACCTTC
TRBD2	TRBV4-2	-	TRBJ2-1	CASSQDLIAGGPNEQFF	TGTGCCAGCAGCCAAGATCTCATAGCGGGAGGGCCAAATGAGCAGTTCTTC
TRBD1	TRBV28	-	TRBJ1-2	CASSFPGKGAYGYTF	TGTGCCAGCAGTTTCCCGGGGAAGGGGGCATATGGCTACACCTTC
-	TRBV28	-	TRBJ1-5	CASSQTGQGRDSNQPQHF	TGTGCCAGCAGCCAAACCGGACAAGGTCGCGATAGCAATCAGCCCCAGCATTTT
TRBD2	TRBV11-2	-	TRBJ2-7	CASSNGGVSYEQYF	TGTGCCAGCAGCAATGGGGGGGTTTCCTACGAGCAGTACTTC
-	TRBV30	-	TRBJ2-5	CAWSPPVRDTQETQYF	TGTGCCTGGAGCCCCCCAGTCCGGGACACACAAGAGACCCAGTACTTC
TRBD2	TRBV6-5	-	TRBJ2-1	CASSRSSGSYNEQFF	TGTGCCAGCAGTAGGAGTAGCGGGTCCTACAATGAGCAGTTCTTC
TRBD2	TRBV9	-	TRBJ2-7	CASSVELAGGNEQYF	TGTGCCAGCAGCGTAGAGTTAGCGGGAGGCAACGAGCAGTACTTC
TRBD2	TRBV4-3	-	TRBJ2-1	CASSQDAGGLYNEQFF	TGCGCCAGCAGCCAAGATGCGGGAGGGCTTTACAATGAGCAGTTCTTC
TRBD2	TRBV10-3	-	TRBJ2-1	CAISEGSTSGMGDEQFF	TGTGCCATCAGTGAGGGGTCCACTAGCGGTATGGGGGATGAGCAGTTCTTC
TRBD1	TRBV6-5	-	TRBJ1-4	CASSHSTGANEKLFF	TGTGCCAGCAGTCACTCTACAGGGGCTAATGAAAAACTGTTTTTT
TRBD1	TRBV15	-	TRBJ1-5	CATSTIRDSPNQPQHF	TGTGCCACCAGCACAATAAGGGACAGCCCCAATCAGCCCCAGCATTTT
-	TRBV5-1	-	TRBJ2-1	CASSPNGVQPFF	TGCGCCAGCAGCCCAAATGGAGTCCAGCCGTTCTTC
-	TRBV15	-	TRBJ1-1	CATSRDQGTKNTEAFF	TGTGCCACCAGCAGAGATCAGGGGACCAAGAACACTGAAGCTTTCTTT
TRBD1	TRBV5-1	few	TRBJ2-2	CASSLGLNRGTGELFF	TGCGCCAGCAGCTTGGGGTTGAACAGGGGCACCGGGGAGCTGTTTTTT